Listed here is a single TCR beta chain. The antigen is unknown. The sample comes from a study of identical twins. TCRdb re-called the 5' RACE reads through MiXCR, storing one row per CDR3 protein. The sample includes 690,000 or so distinct CDR3 sequences, around 8.3% of them seen just once. Findings and caveats of the study: Partly confounded zero-insertion analyses could result from invariant MAIT and iNKT cells. Insertions were reduced in abundant cord blood beta clonotypes but not in memory repertoires.

The CDR3 contains 18 residues. With V trimmed by 0 bases and J by 2 bases, 11 bases remained unmatched. Germline V gene sequence: CDR1 SGHDN, CDR2 FVKESK. These data are also associated with another study on yellow fever vaccine responses in identical twins.

The chain carries TRBV14 and TRBJ2-3; 7 bases map to TRBD2. This TCR was recovered from a woman younger than 35 in good health. Sample: PBMCs. CDR3 region: CASSQDRRASGDTDTQYF. CDR3 bases: TGTGCCAGCAGCCAAGACCGGCGGGCGAGCGGGGACACAGATACGCAGTATTTT.